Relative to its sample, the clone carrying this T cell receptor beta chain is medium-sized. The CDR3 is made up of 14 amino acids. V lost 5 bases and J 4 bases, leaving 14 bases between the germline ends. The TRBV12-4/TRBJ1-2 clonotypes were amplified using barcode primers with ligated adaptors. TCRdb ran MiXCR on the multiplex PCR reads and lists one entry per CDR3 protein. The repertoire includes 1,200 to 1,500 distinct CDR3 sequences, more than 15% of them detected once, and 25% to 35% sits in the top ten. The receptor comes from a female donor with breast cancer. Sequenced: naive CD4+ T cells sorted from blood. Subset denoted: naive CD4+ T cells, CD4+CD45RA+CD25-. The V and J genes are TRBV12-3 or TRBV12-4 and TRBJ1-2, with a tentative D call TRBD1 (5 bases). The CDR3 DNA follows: TGTGCCAGCAGTCAGACAAGGGGCGGCTATGGCTACACCTTC. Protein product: CASSQTRGGYGYTF.